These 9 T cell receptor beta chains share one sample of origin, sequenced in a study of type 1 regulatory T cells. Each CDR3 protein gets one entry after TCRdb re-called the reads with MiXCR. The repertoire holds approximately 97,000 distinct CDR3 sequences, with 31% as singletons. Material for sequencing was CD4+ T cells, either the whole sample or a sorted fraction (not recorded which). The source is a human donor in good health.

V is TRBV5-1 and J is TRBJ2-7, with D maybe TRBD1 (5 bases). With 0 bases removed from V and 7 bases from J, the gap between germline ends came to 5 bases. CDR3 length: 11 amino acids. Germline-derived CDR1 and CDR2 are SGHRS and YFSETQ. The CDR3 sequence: CASSLEGEQYF. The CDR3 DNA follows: TGCGCCAGCAGCTTGGAGGGGGAGCAGTACTTC.

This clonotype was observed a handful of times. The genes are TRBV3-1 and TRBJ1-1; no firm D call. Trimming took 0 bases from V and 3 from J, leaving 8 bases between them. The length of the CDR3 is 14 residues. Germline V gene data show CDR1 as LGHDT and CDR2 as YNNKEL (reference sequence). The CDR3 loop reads CASSQDGRYTEAFF. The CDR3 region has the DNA TGTGCCAGCAGCCAAGATGGGAGGTACACTGAAGCTTTCTTT.

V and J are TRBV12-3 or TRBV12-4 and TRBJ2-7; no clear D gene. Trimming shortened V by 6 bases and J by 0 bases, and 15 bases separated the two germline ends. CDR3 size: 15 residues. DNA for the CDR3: TGTGCCAGCAGCCCCGGCAGCCTCCACTCCTACGAGCAGTACTTC. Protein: CASSPGSLHSYEQYF.

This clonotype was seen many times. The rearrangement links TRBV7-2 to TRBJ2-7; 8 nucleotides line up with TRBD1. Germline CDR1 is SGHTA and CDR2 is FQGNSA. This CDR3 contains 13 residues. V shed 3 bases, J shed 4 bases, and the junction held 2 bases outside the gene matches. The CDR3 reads CASSFGDRYEQYF. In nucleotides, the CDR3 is TGTGCCAGCAGCTTCGGGGACAGGTACGAGCAGTACTTC.

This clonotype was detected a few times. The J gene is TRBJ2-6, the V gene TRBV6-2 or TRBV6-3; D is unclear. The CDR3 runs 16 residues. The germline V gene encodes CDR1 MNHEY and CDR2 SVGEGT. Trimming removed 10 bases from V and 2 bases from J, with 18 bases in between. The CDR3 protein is CAIPPSWFAGANVLTF. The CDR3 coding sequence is TGTGCCATCCCACCCTCGTGGTTTGCTGGGGCCAACGTCCTGACTTTC.

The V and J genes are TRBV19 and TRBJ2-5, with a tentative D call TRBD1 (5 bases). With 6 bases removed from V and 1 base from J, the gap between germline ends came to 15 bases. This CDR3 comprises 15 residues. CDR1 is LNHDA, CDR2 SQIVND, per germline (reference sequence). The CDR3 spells CASSPQGAVQETQYF. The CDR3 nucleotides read TGTGCCAGTAGCCCCCAGGGTGCAGTCCAAGAGACCCAGTACTTC. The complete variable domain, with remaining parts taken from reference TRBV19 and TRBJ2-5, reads DGGITQSPKYLFRKEGQNVTLSCEQNLNHDAMYWYRQDPGQGLRLIYYSQIVNDFQKGDIAEGYSVSREKKESFPLTVTSAQKNPTAFYLCASSPQGAVQETQYFGPGTRLLVL.

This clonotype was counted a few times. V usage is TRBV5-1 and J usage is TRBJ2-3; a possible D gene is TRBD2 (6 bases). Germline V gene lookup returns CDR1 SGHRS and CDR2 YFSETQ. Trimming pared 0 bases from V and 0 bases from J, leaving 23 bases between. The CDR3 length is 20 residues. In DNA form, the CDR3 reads TGCGCCAGCAGCTTGGCCTTTGCGGGGAGAGGTCCAACTAGCACAGATACGCAGTATTTT. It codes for CASSLAFAGRGPTSTDTQYF.

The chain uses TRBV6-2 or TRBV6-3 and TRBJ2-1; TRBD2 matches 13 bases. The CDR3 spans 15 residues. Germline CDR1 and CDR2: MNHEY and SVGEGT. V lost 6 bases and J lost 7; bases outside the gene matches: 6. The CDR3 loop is CASRVLAGGRNEQFF. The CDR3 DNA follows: TGTGCCAGCAGGGTACTAGCGGGAGGGAGGAATGAGCAGTTCTTC.

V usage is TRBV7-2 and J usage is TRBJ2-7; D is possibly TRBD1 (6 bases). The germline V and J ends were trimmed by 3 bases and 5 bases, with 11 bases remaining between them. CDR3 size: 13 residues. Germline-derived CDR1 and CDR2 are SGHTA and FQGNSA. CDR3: CASSFQGKDEQYF. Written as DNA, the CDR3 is TGTGCCAGCAGCTTCCAGGGGAAGGACGAGCAGTACTTC.